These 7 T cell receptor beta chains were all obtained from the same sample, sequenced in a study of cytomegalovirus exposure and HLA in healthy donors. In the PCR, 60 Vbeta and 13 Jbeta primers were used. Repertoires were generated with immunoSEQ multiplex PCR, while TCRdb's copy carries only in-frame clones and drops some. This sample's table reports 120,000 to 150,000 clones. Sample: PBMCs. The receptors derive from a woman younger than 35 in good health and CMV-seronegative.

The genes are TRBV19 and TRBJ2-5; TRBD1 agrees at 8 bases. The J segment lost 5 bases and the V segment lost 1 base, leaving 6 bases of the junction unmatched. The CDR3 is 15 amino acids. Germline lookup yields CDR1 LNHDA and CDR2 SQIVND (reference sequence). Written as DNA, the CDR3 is TGTGCCAGTAGTATAGGAGGACAGGGCGGGGAGACCCAGTACTTC. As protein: CASSIGGQGGETQYF.

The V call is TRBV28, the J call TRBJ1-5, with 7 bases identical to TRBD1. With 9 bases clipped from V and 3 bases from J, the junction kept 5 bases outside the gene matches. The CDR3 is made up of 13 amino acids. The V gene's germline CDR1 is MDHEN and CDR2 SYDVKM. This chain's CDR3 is CASEQGNNQPQHF. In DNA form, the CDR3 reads TGTGCCAGTGAACAGGGGAACAATCAGCCCCAGCATTTT.

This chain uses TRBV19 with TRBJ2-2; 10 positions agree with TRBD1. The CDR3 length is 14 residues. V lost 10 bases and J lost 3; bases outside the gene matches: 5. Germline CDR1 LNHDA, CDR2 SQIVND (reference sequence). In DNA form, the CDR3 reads TGTGCCACCGGGGACAGGGGTGACACCGGGGAGCTGTTTTTT. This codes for CATGDRGDTGELFF.

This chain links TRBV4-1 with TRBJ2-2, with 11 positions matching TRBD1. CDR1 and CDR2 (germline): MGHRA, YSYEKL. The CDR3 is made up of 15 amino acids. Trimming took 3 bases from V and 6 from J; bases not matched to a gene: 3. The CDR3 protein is CASSQTGQGAGELFF. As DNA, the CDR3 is TGCGCCAGCAGCCAGACGGGACAGGGGGCCGGGGAGCTGTTTTTT.

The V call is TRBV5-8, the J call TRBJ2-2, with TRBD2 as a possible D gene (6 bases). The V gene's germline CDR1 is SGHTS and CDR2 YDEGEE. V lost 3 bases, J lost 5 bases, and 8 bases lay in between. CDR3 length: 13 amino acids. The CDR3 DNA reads TGTGCCAGCAGCTATCGGGAGACCGGGGAGCTGTTTTTT. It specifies CASSYRETGELFF.

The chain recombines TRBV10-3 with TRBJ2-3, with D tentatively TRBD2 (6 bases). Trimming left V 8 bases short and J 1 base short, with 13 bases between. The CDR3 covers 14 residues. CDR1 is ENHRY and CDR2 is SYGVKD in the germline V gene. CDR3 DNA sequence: TGTGCCATCCAGCCAGCGGGCCGCACAGATACGCAGTATTTT. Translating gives CAIQPAGRTDTQYF.

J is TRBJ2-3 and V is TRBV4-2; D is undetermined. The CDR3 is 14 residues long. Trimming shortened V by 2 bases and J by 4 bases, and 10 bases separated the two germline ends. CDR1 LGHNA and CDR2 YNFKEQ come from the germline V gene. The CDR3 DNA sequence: TGTGCCAGCAGCCAAACCCAGGTCGCAGATACGCAGTATTTT. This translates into CASSQTQVADTQYF.